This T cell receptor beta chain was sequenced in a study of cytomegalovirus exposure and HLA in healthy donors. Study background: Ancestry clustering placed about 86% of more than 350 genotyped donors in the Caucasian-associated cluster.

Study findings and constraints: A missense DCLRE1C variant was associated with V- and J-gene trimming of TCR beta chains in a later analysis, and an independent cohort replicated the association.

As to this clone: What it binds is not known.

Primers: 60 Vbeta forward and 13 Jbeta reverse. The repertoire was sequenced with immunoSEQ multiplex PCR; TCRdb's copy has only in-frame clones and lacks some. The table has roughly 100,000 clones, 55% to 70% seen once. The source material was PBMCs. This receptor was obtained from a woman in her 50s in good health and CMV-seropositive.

CDR3 bases: TGTGCCAGCAGTTTGACAGAAAGATGGGACGAGCAGTACTTC. Its translation: CASSLTERWDEQYF. The chain has TRBV27 and TRBJ2-7, with D tentatively TRBD1 (5 bases). The CDR3 consists of 14 residues. Deletions cut 3 bases from V and 5 bases from J, with 14 bases between. From germline, CDR1 is MNHEY and CDR2 SMNVEV (reference sequence).